The table lists the clone carrying this T cell receptor (beta chain) with a few counts. The antigen is unknown. Each CDR3 protein gets one entry after TCRdb re-called the 5' RACE reads with MiXCR. The table shows around 250,000 distinct CDR3 sequences, with 16% occurring only once. These data originate in a study of T-cell memory formation after mild COVID-19. For the study at large: Across donors, TCR clusters were largely donor specific. Study outcomes and limitations: CD4/CD8 balance characterized clones contracting day 15 to 85, and CD4+ skew characterized later expanders. The study detected some responding clones in pre-infection memory, suggesting cross-reactive memory joined. Contracting CD4+ clones sat mainly in CM and EM; CD8+ in EMRA.

Trimming left V 5 bases short and J 2 bases short, with 8 bases between. This CDR3 is 13 amino acids long. The clonotype was recovered from a man aged 18 to 30 who had mild COVID-19 (a few samples of this study predate the infection). Cell type and time point are not known. Material: PBMCs or a T cell subset sorted from them (not recorded which). J is TRBJ2-3 and V is TRBV12-3 or TRBV12-4; D call uncertain. CDR3 amino acids: CASSPSDTDTQYF. The CDR3 nucleotides are TGTGCCAGCAGTCCCTCGGACACAGATACGCAGTATTTT.